Following are 30 T cell receptor beta chains from one sample sequenced in a study of long-term antiretroviral therapy in people with HIV. With survey level as its setting, the immunoSEQ assay was v3.0. The method was immunoSEQ multiplex PCR; TCRdb's version includes in-frame clones alone and lacks a portion of them. The sample lists approximately 30,000 clones; about 86% were seen once. The sequences come from unsorted PBMCs, collected 0.8 years after starting antiretroviral therapy. Every receptor here comes from a woman aged 25 to 39 with HIV.

The CDR3 spells CASSEGGFAEAFF. The CDR3 DNA sequence: TGTGCCAGCAGTGAGGGAGGCTTCGCTGAAGCTTTCTTT. The genes are TRBV25-1 and TRBJ1-1; D gene unclear. Germline V CDR1 and CDR2: MGHDK, SYGVNS. The CDR3 length is 13 residues. V was pared by 3 bases and J by 6 bases, with 11 bases between. Together with reference TRBV25-1 and TRBJ1-1, the CDR3 gives the full variable domain: EADIYQTPRYLVIGTGKKITLECSQTMGHDKMYWYQQDPGMELHLIHYSYGVNSTEKGDLSSESTVSRIRTEHFPLTLESARPSHTSQYLCASSEGGFAEAFFGQGTRLTVV.

This chain links TRBV6-1 with TRBJ1-2; unclear D gene. V was pared by 7 bases and J by 4 bases, with 19 bases between. Germline loops: CDR1 MNHNS, CDR2 SASEGT. The CDR3 is made up of 15 amino acids. CDR3 loop: CASTISGVTTYGYTF. The DNA for the CDR3 is TGTGCCAGCACTATCAGCGGGGTTACTACCTATGGCTACACCTTC.

This chain joins TRBV9 and TRBJ1-4; TRBD1 agrees at 10 bases. The germline gives CDR1 SGDLS, CDR2 YYNGEE. The CDR3 spans 14 residues. The V segment lost 3 bases and the J segment 8 bases; nucleotides outside the gene matches: 4. The DNA of the CDR3 is TGTGCCAGCAGCGGAGACAGGGGGCGCGAAAAACTGTTTTTT. Its protein is CASSGDRGREKLFF.

This rearrangement joins TRBV6-1 to TRBJ1-1; tentatively, D is TRBD1 (6 bases). Germline V gene sequence: CDR1 MNHNS, CDR2 SASEGT. The CDR3 covers 11 residues. V lost 7 bases, J lost 6 bases, and 9 bases lay in between. CDR3 nucleotides: TGTGCCAGCATGAGGGGGGCTGAAGCTTTCTTT. Encoded protein: CASMRGAEAFF.

V gene TRBV5-6 combines with J gene TRBJ2-7; 14 bases map to TRBD2. The CDR3 is made up of 18 amino acids. Trimming at V came to 6 bases and at J to 3 bases, leaving 14 bases not matched to a gene. Germline lookup yields CDR1 SGHDT and CDR2 YYEEEE. The CDR3 DNA follows: TGTGCCAGCACCCTTTCAGGACTAGCGGGGGGACTTAACTACGAGCAGTACGTC. It yields the protein CASTLSGLAGGLNYEQYV.

The rearrangement joins TRBV20-1 to TRBJ1-2; tentative D call: TRBD1 (5 bases). The length of the CDR3 is 11 residues. CDR1 is DFQATT and CDR2 is SNEGSKA in the germline V gene (reference sequence). V was trimmed by 3 bases and J by 8 bases, leaving 10 bases between them. The CDR3 DNA follows: TGCAGTGCTAGCCGCAGGGCCGGCTACACCTTC. Its translation is CSASRRAGYTF.

The chain combines TRBV12-5 with TRBJ1-1; no reliable D call. Germline values: CDR1 LGHNT, CDR2 FRNRAP. The CDR3 consists of 12 residues. Trimming pared 6 bases from V and 5 bases from J, leaving 10 bases between. The CDR3 coding sequence is TGTGCTAGTGGCCCCGACGGAACTGAAGCTTTCTTT. Its protein is CASGPDGTEAFF.

The chain has TRBV6-1 and TRBJ2-3; 13 positions agree with TRBD2. The V gene end was trimmed by 7 bases and the J gene end by 4 bases; junction bases not matched to a gene: 5. Per germline, CDR1 MNHNS and CDR2 SASEGT. This CDR3 spans 15 amino acids. The CDR3 region has the DNA TGTGCCAGCATTCAACTAGCGGGGGGGCCAGATACGCAGTATTTT. Protein: CASIQLAGGPDTQYF.

The chain combines TRBV2 with TRBJ1-3; TRBD1 matches 9 bases. J gave up 7 bases and V 6 bases, and 7 bases lay outside the gene matches. The CDR3 is 14 residues long. The V gene's germline CDR1 is SNHLY and CDR2 FYNNEI. This CDR3 reads CASRQDRGDNTIYF. The CDR3, as DNA: TGTGCCAGCAGGCAAGACAGGGGGGACAACACCATATATTTT.

This chain uses TRBV9 with TRBJ2-7, with D uncertain. V was trimmed by 0 bases and J by 6 bases, leaving 13 bases between them. The CDR3 totals 14 residues. Germline CDR1 and CDR2: SGDLS and YYNGEE. The CDR3 DNA reads as TGTGCCAGCAGCGTAGGCCCCCGCGAGCCCGAGCAGTACTTC. It translates to CASSVGPREPEQYF.

This chain joins TRBV7-2 and TRBJ1-3; 8 nucleotides line up with TRBD1. Germline lookup yields CDR1 SGHTA and CDR2 FQGNSA. Unmatched junction bases numbered 3, after V lost 5 bases and J lost 3 bases. CDR3 length: 14 residues. The CDR3 here is CASSRQGSGNTIYF. DNA of the CDR3: TGTGCCAGCAGCCGACAGGGGAGTGGAAACACCATATATTTT.

The rearrangement uses TRBV9 and TRBJ2-1; no firm D call. The CDR3 sequence is 13 residues long. V gave up 2 bases and J gave up 7 bases, with 10 bases separating them. Germline assignment: CDR1 SGDLS and CDR2 YYNGEE. The CDR3 here is CASSVPKMNEQFF. The DNA for the CDR3 is TGTGCCAGCAGCGTCCCAAAAATGAATGAGCAGTTCTTC.

The chain combines TRBV7-3 with TRBJ1-1; D gene ambiguous. The ends were cut back, 6 bases at V and 0 bases at J, with 14 bases in the middle. The CDR3 totals 15 residues. The germline gives CDR1 SGHTA, CDR2 FQGTGA. CDR3 nucleotide sequence: TGTGCCAGCAGTCACGACCCGTCCATGAACACTGAAGCTTTCTTT. Protein: CASSHDPSMNTEAFF.

The chain carries TRBV9 and TRBJ1-1; 9 bases line up with TRBD1. Germline loops: CDR1 SGDLS, CDR2 YYNGEE. This CDR3 comprises 16 residues. J lost 6 bases, V lost 3 bases, and 12 bases had no gene match. CDR3 DNA sequence: TGTGCCAGCAGCGCCCCTCTATTGACAGGGGGAGCTGAAGCTTTCTTT. Residues: CASSAPLLTGGAEAFF.

The V call is TRBV4-1, the J call TRBJ1-1, with D hard to call. The CDR3 totals 14 residues. V was trimmed by 0 bases and J by 8 bases, leaving 13 bases between them. Germline CDR1 is MGHRA and CDR2 is YSYEKL. CDR3 amino acids: CASSQDYRLHEAFF. DNA for the CDR3: TGCGCCAGCAGCCAAGACTACCGGTTGCACGAAGCTTTCTTT.

V gene TRBV27 combines with J gene TRBJ2-3; 10 bases fit TRBD2. Trimming removed 5 bases from V and 3 bases from J; junction bases left unmatched: 5. This CDR3 comprises 15 residues. Germline V gene lookup returns CDR1 MNHEY and CDR2 SMNVEV (reference sequence). The CDR3 DNA sequence: TGTGCCAGCAGTCCCAGCGGGAGGGGGACAGATACGCAGTATTTT. This codes for CASSPSGRGTDTQYF.

The gene calls are TRBV28 and TRBJ2-7; 7 bases are shared with TRBD1. The CDR3 consists of 14 residues. Germline-derived CDR1 and CDR2 are MDHEN and SYDVKM. The V segment lost 4 bases and the J segment 0 bases; nucleotides outside the gene matches: 3. The CDR3 DNA sequence: TGTGCCAGCAGTTCCCGGGACAGCTCCTACGAGCAGTACTTC. Protein sequence: CASSSRDSSYEQYF.

V gene TRBV5-1 combines with J gene TRBJ2-7; D is perhaps TRBD1 (5 bases). The germline V gene encodes CDR1 SGHRS and CDR2 YFSETQ. The CDR3 spans 15 residues. Deletions cut 4 bases from V and 6 bases from J, with 20 bases between. CDR3 in DNA: TGCGCCAGCAGCCAGGACACTGGCACTCCCTCCGAGCAGTACTTC. This codes for CASSQDTGTPSEQYF.

This chain connects TRBV19 to TRBJ1-5, with unresolved D. V lost 0 bases and J lost 4, with 13 bases in between. CDR3 size: 16 residues. CDR1 and CDR2 from the germline V gene are LNHDA and SQIVND (reference sequence). CDR3 region: CASSIDESTQNQPQHF. The CDR3 DNA follows: TGTGCCAGTAGTATAGACGAGTCGACACAAAATCAGCCCCAGCATTTT. Full variable domain (missing parts from reference TRBV19 and TRBJ1-5): DGGITQSPKYLFRKEGQNVTLSCEQNLNHDAMYWYRQDPGQGLRLIYYSQIVNDFQKGDIAEGYSVSREKKESFPLTVTSAQKNPTAFYLCASSIDESTQNQPQHFGDGTRLSIL.

V and J are TRBV9 and TRBJ1-1; no firm D call. CDR1 and CDR2 (germline): SGDLS, YYNGEE. The CDR3 is 13 amino acids. Trimming removed 0 bases at V and 7 bases at J, with 10 bases between. This chain's CDR3 is CASSVDPSGEAFF. The DNA for the CDR3 is TGTGCCAGCAGCGTAGATCCATCAGGTGAAGCTTTCTTT.

The rearrangement links TRBV5-6 to TRBJ2-7, with 7 bases matching TRBD2. Germline V CDR1 and CDR2: SGHDT, YYEEEE. The CDR3 loop spans 10 amino acids. J gave up 12 bases and V 4 bases, and 4 bases lay outside the gene matches. The CDR3 DNA follows: TGTGCCAGCAGCAGGGGACTATTGTACGTC. Residues: CASSRGLLYV.

The chain couples TRBV29-1 to TRBJ2-1; the D call may be TRBD1 or TRBD2 (6 bases each). The length of the CDR3 is 15 residues. CDR1 and CDR2 from the germline V gene are SQVTM and ANQGSEA. V lost 6 bases, J lost 3 bases, and 18 bases lay in between. DNA of the CDR3: TGCAGCGTCGCAGGGGAGGCTAGGGACTACAATGAGCAGTTCTTC. It translates to CSVAGEARDYNEQFF.

The rearrangement links TRBV6-6 to TRBJ1-4; 9 bases match TRBD1. With 2 bases clipped from V and 8 bases from J, the junction kept 9 bases outside the gene matches. CDR3 size: 16 residues. From germline, CDR1 is MNHNY and CDR2 SVGAGI (reference sequence). The CDR3, as DNA: TGTGCCAGCAGTTACCGGCAACAGGGGGCAGGAGAAAAACTGTTTTTT. This codes for CASSYRQQGAGEKLFF.

A few counts support this clone. The chain combines TRBV6-4 with TRBJ1-1, with D unclear. The V end was cut by 6 bases, the J end by 2 bases, with 10 bases between. This CDR3 has 13 amino acids. Per germline, CDR1 MRHNA and CDR2 SNTAGT. Here the CDR3 DNA reads TGTGCCAGCAGCTCTGGACTAAACACTGAAGCTTTCTTT. It specifies CASSSGLNTEAFF.

The chain has TRBV9 and TRBJ2-7; D may be TRBD1 (5 bases). Germline CDR1 reads SGDLS; CDR2 reads YYNGEE. CDR3 size: 16 residues. V shed 0 bases and J shed 3 bases, with 16 bases lying between them. The chain's CDR3 is CASSVASDIKVYEQYF. The CDR3 DNA reads as TGTGCCAGCAGCGTAGCTTCGGACATAAAGGTCTACGAGCAGTACTTC.

The gene calls are TRBV30 and TRBJ1-2, with D perhaps matching TRBD1 (6 bases). The CDR3 has 14 amino acids. The germline V and J ends were trimmed by 5 bases and 7 bases, with 20 bases remaining between them. Germline V gene sequence: CDR1 GTSNPN, CDR2 SVGIG (reference sequence). The CDR3 reads CAWGPRGDFRGYTF. The CDR3 region has the DNA TGTGCCTGGGGACCGAGGGGGGACTTTCGTGGCTACACCTTC.

This clone was seen just once. The chain joins TRBV23-1 to TRBJ2-3; TRBD2 agrees at 12 bases. TRBV23-1 is given ORF status, its function remaining uncertain. The CDR3 covers 19 residues. The ends lost 8 bases at V and 0 bases at J; junction bases unmatched: 15. The CDR3 DNA sequence: TGCGCCAGCGGAATCTTACTAGCGGGGGGCCACCCTAGCACAGATACGCAGTATTTT. Its protein product is CASGILLAGGHPSTDTQYF.

The gene calls are TRBV6-1 and TRBJ2-7; tentative D call: TRBD1 (5 bases). The V gene's germline CDR1 is MNHNS and CDR2 SASEGT. The CDR3 is made up of 13 amino acids. Trimming removed 6 bases from V and 5 bases from J, with 14 bases in between. The CDR3 here is CASSLWGRDEQYV. The CDR3 region has the DNA TGTGCCAGCAGCCTCTGGGGCAGGGACGAGCAGTACGTC.

This clone was observed a single time. V and J are TRBV5-6 and TRBJ2-7; D may match TRBD1 or TRBD2 (5 bases each). This CDR3 spans 15 amino acids. V shed 7 bases and J shed 2 bases, with 19 bases lying between them. From germline, CDR1 is SGHDT and CDR2 YYEEEE. The CDR3 region has the DNA TGTGCCAGCGCGTCCGGGACGCACCAAACCTACGAGCAGTACTTC. It encodes CASASGTHQTYEQYF.

V gene TRBV11-2 combines with J gene TRBJ1-1; D remains ambiguous. Germline lookup yields CDR1 SGHAT and CDR2 FQNNGV. With 1 base removed from V and 7 bases from J, the gap between germline ends came to 10 bases. The CDR3 runs to 13 residues. The CDR3 region is CASSLAVTVEAFF. CDR3 bases: TGTGCCAGCAGCTTAGCAGTGACGGTTGAAGCTTTCTTT.